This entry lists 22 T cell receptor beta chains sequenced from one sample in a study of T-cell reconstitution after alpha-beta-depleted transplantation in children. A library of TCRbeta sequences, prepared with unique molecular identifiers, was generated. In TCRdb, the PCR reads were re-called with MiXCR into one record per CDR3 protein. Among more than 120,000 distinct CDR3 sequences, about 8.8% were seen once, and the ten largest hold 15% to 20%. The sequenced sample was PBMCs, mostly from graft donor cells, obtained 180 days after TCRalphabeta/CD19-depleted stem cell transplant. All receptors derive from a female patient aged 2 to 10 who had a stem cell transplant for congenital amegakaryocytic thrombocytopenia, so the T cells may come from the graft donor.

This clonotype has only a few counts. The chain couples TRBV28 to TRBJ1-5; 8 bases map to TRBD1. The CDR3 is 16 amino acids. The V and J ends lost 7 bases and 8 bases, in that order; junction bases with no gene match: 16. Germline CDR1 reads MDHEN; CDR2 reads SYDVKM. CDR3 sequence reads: CASIRGGQGARKPQHF. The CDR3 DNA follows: TGTGCCAGCATACGGGGTGGGCAGGGGGCGCGTAAGCCCCAGCATTTT.

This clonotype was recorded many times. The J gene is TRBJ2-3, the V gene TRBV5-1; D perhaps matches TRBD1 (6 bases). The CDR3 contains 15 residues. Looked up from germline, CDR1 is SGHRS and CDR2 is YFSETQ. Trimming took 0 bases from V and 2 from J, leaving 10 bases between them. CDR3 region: CASSLDRADTDTQYF. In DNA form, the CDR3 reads TGCGCCAGCAGCTTGGACAGGGCGGACACAGATACGCAGTATTTT.

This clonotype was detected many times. This CDR3 reads CASRGGSSHEQFF. CDR3 bases: TGTGCCAGCAGGGGGGGCAGCTCCCATGAGCAGTTCTTC. The chain is built from TRBV11-2 and TRBJ2-1, with D possibly being TRBD1 or TRBD2 (6 bases each). Germline V gene sequence: CDR1 SGHAT, CDR2 FQNNGV. V was clipped by 6 bases and J by 8 bases, with 14 bases between them. The CDR3 spans 13 residues.

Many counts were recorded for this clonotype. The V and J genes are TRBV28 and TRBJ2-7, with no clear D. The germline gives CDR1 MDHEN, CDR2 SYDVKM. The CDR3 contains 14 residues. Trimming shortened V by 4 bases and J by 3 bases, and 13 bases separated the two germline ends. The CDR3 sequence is CASSSWSRNYEQYF. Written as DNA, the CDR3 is TGTGCCAGCAGTTCTTGGTCTCGAAACTACGAGCAGTACTTC.

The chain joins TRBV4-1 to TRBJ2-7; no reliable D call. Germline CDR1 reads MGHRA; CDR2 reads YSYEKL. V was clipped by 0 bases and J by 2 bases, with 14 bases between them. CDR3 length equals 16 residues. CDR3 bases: TGCGCCAGCAGCCAAGATGGTCCTTCTAGTACCTACGAGCAGTACTTC. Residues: CASSQDGPSSTYEQYF.

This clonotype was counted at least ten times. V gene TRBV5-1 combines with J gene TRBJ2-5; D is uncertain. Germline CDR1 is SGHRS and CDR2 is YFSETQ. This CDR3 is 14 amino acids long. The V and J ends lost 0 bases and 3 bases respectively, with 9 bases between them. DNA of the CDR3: TGCGCCAGCAGCTTGGGGGGTAGGGAAGAGACCCAGTACTTC. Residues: CASSLGGREETQYF.

CDR3 region: CALSSRWGTSSYNEQFF. In DNA form, the CDR3 reads TGTGCCCTCAGTTCTCGGTGGGGGACTAGCTCCTACAATGAGCAGTTCTTC. V usage is TRBV2 and J usage is TRBJ2-1, with 8 bases matching TRBD2. The ends lost 11 bases at V and 0 bases at J; junction bases unmatched: 15. Germline CDR1 reads SNHLY; CDR2 reads FYNNEI. The CDR3 extends over 17 amino acids.

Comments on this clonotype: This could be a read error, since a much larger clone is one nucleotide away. For the CDR3, the DNA is TGTGCCAGCAGCCCTGCCTGGGCTAGCGGGGCGCGAGATACGCAGTATTTT. This sequence encodes CASSPAWASGARDTQYF. The gene calls are TRBV5-6 and TRBJ2-3; 9 nucleotides agree with TRBD2. V lost 4 bases, J lost 5 bases, and 14 bases stayed unmatched. Looked up from germline, CDR1 is SGHDT and CDR2 is YYEEEE. The CDR3 has 17 residues.

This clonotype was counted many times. This chain's CDR3 is CASSSSADTQYF. The CDR3 nucleotides are TGCGCCAGCAGCTCTTCGGCAGATACGCAGTATTTT. The genes are TRBV5-1 and TRBJ2-3, with no clear D. The germline CDR1 and CDR2 sequences are SGHRS and YFSETQ. The CDR3 consists of 12 residues. The V end was cut by 3 bases, the J end by 4 bases, with 6 bases between.

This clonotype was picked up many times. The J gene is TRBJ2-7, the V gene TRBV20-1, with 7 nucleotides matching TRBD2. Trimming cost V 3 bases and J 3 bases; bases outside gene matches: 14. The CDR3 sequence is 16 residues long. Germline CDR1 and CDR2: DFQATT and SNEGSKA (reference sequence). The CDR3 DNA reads TGCAGTGCTAGCTCCGGACTAGAAAAGGGAGTCTACGAGCAGTACTTC. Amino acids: CSASSGLEKGVYEQYF.

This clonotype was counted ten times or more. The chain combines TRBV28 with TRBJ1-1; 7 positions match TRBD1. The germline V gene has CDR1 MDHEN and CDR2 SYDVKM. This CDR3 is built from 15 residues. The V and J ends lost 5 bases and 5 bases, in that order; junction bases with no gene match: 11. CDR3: CASSPPTGLGTEAFF. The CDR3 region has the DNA TGTGCCAGCAGTCCTCCGACAGGGTTGGGGACTGAAGCTTTCTTT.

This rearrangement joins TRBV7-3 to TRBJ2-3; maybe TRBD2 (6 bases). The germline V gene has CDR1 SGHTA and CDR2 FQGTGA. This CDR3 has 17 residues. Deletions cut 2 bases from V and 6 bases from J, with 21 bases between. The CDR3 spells CASSLFGVGLPGDTQYF. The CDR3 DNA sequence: TGTGCCAGCAGCTTATTCGGGGTTGGACTACCGGGGGATACGCAGTATTTT.

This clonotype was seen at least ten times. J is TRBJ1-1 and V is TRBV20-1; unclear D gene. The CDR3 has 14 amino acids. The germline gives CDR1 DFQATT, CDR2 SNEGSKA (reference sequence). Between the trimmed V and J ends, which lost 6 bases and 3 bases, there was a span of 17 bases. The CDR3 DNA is TGCAGTGCGACCGGGAGCGTATGGGACACTGAAGCTTTCTTT. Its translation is CSATGSVWDTEAFF.

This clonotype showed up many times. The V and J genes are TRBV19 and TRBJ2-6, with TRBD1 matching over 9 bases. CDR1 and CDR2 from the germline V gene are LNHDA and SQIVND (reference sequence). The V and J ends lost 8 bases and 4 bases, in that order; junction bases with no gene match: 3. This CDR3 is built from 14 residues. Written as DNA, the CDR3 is TGTGCCAGTGGGGACAGGGCCGGGGCCAACGTCCTGACTTTC. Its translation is CASGDRAGANVLTF.

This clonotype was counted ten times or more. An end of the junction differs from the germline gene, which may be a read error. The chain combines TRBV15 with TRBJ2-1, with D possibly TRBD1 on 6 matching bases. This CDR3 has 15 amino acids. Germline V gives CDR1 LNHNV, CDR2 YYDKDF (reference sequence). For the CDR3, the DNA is TGTGCCACCAGCCGAGACAGGTTAACCTACAATGAGCAGTTCTTC. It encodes CATSRDRLTYNEQFF. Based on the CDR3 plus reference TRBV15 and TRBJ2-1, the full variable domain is DAMVIQNPRYQVTQFGKPVTLSCSQTLNHNVMYWYQQKSSQAPKLLFHYYDKDFNNEADTPDNFQSRRPNTSFCFLDIRSPGLGDTAMYLCATSRDRLTYNEQFFGPGTRLTVL.

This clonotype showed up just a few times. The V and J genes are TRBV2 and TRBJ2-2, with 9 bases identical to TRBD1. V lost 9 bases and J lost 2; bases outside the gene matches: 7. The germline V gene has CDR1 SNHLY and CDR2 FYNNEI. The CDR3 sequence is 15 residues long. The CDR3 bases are TGTGCCAGTCGGGACAGGGCGAGAAACACCGGGGAGCTGTTTTTT. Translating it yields CASRDRARNTGELFF.

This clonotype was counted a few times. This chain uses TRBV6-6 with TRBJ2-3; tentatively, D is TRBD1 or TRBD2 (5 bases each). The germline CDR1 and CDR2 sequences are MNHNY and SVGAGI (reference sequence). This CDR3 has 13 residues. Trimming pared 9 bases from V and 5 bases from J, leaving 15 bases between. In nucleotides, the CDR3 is TGTGCCAGTGCACGAGGGGCCGTAGATACGCAGTATTTT. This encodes CASARGAVDTQYF.

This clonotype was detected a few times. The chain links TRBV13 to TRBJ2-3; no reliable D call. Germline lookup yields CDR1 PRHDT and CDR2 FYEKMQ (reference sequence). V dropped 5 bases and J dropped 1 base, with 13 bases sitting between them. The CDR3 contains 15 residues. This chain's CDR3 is CASSTMDGRTDTQYF. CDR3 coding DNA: TGTGCCAGCAGCACAATGGATGGCCGCACAGATACGCAGTATTTT.

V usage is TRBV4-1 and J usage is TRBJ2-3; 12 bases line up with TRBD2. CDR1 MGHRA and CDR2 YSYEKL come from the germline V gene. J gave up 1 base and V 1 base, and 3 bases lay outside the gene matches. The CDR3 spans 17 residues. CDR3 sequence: CASSQGTSGRRTDTQYF. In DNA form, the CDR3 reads TGCGCCAGCAGCCAAGGAACTAGCGGGAGGCGCACAGATACGCAGTATTTT.

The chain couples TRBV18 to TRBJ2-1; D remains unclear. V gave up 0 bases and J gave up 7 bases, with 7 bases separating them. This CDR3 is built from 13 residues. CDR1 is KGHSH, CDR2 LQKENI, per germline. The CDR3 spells CASSPPLLNEQFF. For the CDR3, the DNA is TGTGCCAGCTCACCACCGTTGTTGAATGAGCAGTTCTTC.

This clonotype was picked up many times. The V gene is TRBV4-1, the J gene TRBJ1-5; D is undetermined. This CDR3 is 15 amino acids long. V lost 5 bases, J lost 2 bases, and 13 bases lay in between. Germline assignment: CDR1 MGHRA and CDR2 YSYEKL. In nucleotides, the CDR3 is TGCGCCAGCAGCGAGGACGCGGTCGGCAATCAGCCCCAGCATTTT. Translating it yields CASSEDAVGNQPQHF.

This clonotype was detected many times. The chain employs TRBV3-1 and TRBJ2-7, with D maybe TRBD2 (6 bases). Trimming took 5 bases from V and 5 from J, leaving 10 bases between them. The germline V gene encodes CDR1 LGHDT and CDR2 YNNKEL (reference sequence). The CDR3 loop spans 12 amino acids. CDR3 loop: CASSWTGDEQYF. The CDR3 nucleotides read TGTGCCAGCAGCTGGACGGGAGACGAGCAGTACTTC.